The 16 T cell receptor beta chains reported below all come from one sample, sequenced in a study of cytomegalovirus exposure and HLA in healthy donors. In the PCR, 60 Vbeta and 13 Jbeta primers were used. Some clones are missing from TCRdb's copy, which holds only in-frame ones; the method was immunoSEQ multiplex PCR. The sample includes 100,000 or so clones, approximately 12% of them seen just once. The sample comprised PBMCs. The receptor source for this set is a man in his forties in good health and CMV-seropositive.

This clone was counted a few times. J is TRBJ1-2 and V is TRBV5-1; 7 nucleotides match TRBD1. Germline values: CDR1 SGHRS, CDR2 YFSETQ. This CDR3 comprises 16 residues. J was trimmed by 5 bases and V by 0 bases; bases with no gene match: 10. The CDR3 DNA follows: TGCGCCAGCAGCTTGGAGGGAACAGGGGCCGGTTATGGCTACACCTTC. Its translation: CASSLEGTGAGYGYTF. Full variable domain (outside the CDR3, taken from reference TRBV5-1 and TRBJ1-2): KAGVTQTPRYLIKTRGQQVTLSCSPISGHRSVSWYQQTPGQGLQFLFEYFSETQRNKGNFPGRFSGRQFSNSRSEMNVSTLELGDSALYLCASSLEGTGAGYGYTFGSGTRLTVV.

There are a few counts of this clone. The gene calls are TRBV4-1 and TRBJ1-1, with 7 bases lining up with TRBD1. V gave up 1 base and J gave up 4 bases; unmatched junction bases: 15. This CDR3 has 18 residues. Germline V gives CDR1 MGHRA, CDR2 YSYEKL. This chain's CDR3 is CASSQGSVRGHRGTEAFF. The CDR3 DNA reads as TGCGCCAGCAGCCAAGGGTCTGTTAGGGGGCATAGGGGCACTGAAGCTTTCTTT.

CDR3 sequence reads: CASSSGTGYNEQFF. The CDR3 region has the DNA TGTGCCAGCAGCAGTGGGACAGGGTACAATGAGCAGTTCTTC. The chain links TRBV7-8 to TRBJ2-1; 9 bases line up with TRBD1. Germline V gene lookup returns CDR1 SGHVS and CDR2 FQNEAQ. V was pared by 5 bases and J by 4 bases, with 3 bases of the junction left unmatched. This CDR3 region has 14 residues.

In this sample, this clone turned up a few times. The V call is TRBV4-1, the J call TRBJ2-7; 8 bases are shared with TRBD2. V dropped 0 bases and J dropped 6; count of bases not matched to a gene: 13. The CDR3 is 17 amino acids. The germline gives CDR1 MGHRA, CDR2 YSYEKL. CDR3 nucleotide sequence: TGCGCCAGCAGCCAAGAGCACCCCACTAGCGGCGTCGGCGAGCAGTACTTC. Protein: CASSQEHPTSGVGEQYF.

This clone was observed a handful of times. The rearrangement links TRBV28 to TRBJ1-2, with D maybe TRBD1 (6 bases). Trimming removed 6 bases from V and 4 bases from J, with 24 bases in between. The CDR3 has 17 amino acids. CDR1 MDHEN and CDR2 SYDVKM come from the germline V gene. CDR3 in amino acids: CASSLPESGEIGYGYTF. The CDR3 DNA is TGTGCCAGCAGCCTTCCCGAATCAGGGGAAATTGGCTATGGCTACACCTTC.

This clone qualifies as medium-sized. The V gene is TRBV4-3, the J gene TRBJ2-2; 8 bases match TRBD1. The CDR3 length is 15 residues. The germline V gene encodes CDR1 LGHNA and CDR2 YSLEER. The V gene end was trimmed by 4 bases and the J gene end by 3 bases; junction bases not matched to a gene: 4. The CDR3 DNA follows: TGCGCCAGCAGCCTCGACAGGGGCGACACCGGGGAGCTGTTTTTT. As protein: CASSLDRGDTGELFF.

The chain joins TRBV13 to TRBJ2-1; no clear D. Germline V CDR1 and CDR2: PRHDT, FYEKMQ (reference sequence). The length of the CDR3 is 13 residues. V was shortened by 2 bases and J by 7 bases, with 9 bases between the two germline ends. Here the CDR3 reads CASSLSSFNEQFF. The CDR3 DNA follows: TGTGCCAGCAGCTTATCTAGTTTTAATGAGCAGTTCTTC.

This clone showed up just a few times. The chain carries TRBV19 and TRBJ1-5; maybe TRBD1 (5 bases). The germline gives CDR1 LNHDA, CDR2 SQIVND (reference sequence). V was cut by 4 bases and J by 7 bases, with 14 bases left in between. The CDR3 extends over 14 amino acids. CDR3 sequence: CASSKRGGIQPQHF. The DNA of the CDR3 is TGTGCCAGTAGTAAACGGGGGGGTATACAGCCCCAGCATTTT. Full variable domain (rest looked up from reference TRBV19 and TRBJ1-5): DGGITQSPKYLFRKEGQNVTLSCEQNLNHDAMYWYRQDPGQGLRLIYYSQIVNDFQKGDIAEGYSVSREKKESFPLTVTSAQKNPTAFYLCASSKRGGIQPQHFGDGTRLSIL.

This clone was detected many times. The genes are TRBV6-5 and TRBJ2-7, with TRBD1 as a possible D gene (5 bases). Germline V gives CDR1 MNHEY, CDR2 SVGAGI. Trimming removed 6 bases from V and 5 bases from J, with 11 bases in between. This CDR3 is built from 12 residues. CDR3 residues: CASSRPGNEQYF. CDR3 in DNA: TGTGCCAGCAGCCGCCCAGGGAACGAGCAGTACTTC.

This clone was seen more than once but under ten times. The chain uses TRBV7-9 and TRBJ1-2; D might be TRBD1 (6 bases). This CDR3 region has 16 residues. Germline V lookup: CDR1 SEHNR, CDR2 FQNEAQ (reference sequence). The ends were cut back, 7 bases at V and 5 bases at J, with 23 bases in the middle. CDR3 coding DNA: TGTGCCAGCACCGATAATAGGGGGGGCTTCAGATATGGCTACACCTTC. This translates into CASTDNRGGFRYGYTF.

This clone came up a few times. V and J are TRBV6-4 and TRBJ2-3, with TRBD2 identical over 10 bases. The trim removed 0 bases at V and 1 base at J, leaving 1 base unmatched. This CDR3 spans 16 amino acids. Germline assignment: CDR1 MRHNA and CDR2 SNTAGT. The CDR3 spells CASSDSGTSGTDTQYF. For the CDR3, the DNA is TGTGCCAGCAGTGACTCCGGGACTAGCGGCACAGATACGCAGTATTTT.

The rearrangement uses TRBV27 and TRBJ2-3, with a tentative D call TRBD2 (5 bases). Between the trimmed V and J ends, which lost 2 bases and 5 bases, there was a span of 23 bases. This CDR3 is 18 amino acids long. CDR1 is MNHEY and CDR2 is SMNVEV in the germline V gene (reference sequence). CDR3 sequence: CASSLREPMVTGRDTQYF. CDR3 in DNA: TGTGCCAGCAGTTTAAGGGAGCCGATGGTTACCGGACGAGATACGCAGTATTTT.

This clone was counted only a few times. The chain couples TRBV5-1 to TRBJ2-5, with D maybe TRBD2 (7 bases). The J call may be mistaken, given a closer DNA end match to TRBJ2-7. The length of the CDR3 is 15 residues. CDR1 is SGHRS and CDR2 is YFSETQ in the germline V gene. CDR3 coding DNA: TGCGCCAGCAGCCGGAGGGGGGACTACTCCTACGAGCAGTACTTC. Protein sequence: CASSRRGDYSYEQYF.

This clone was detected a few times. The rearrangement joins TRBV28 to TRBJ1-5, with D possibly matching TRBD1 (6 bases). Trimming shortened V by 10 bases and J by 3 bases, and 16 bases separated the two germline ends. Looked up from germline, CDR1 is MDHEN and CDR2 is SYDVKM. This CDR3 has 14 residues. CDR3 region: CAIAGAPNNQPQHF. For the CDR3, the DNA is TGTGCCATAGCGGGGGCCCCCAACAATCAGCCCCAGCATTTT. The whole variable domain, filled in from reference TRBV28 and TRBJ1-5, reads DVKVTQSSRYLVKRTGEKVFLECVQDMDHENMFWYRQDPGLGLRLIYFSYDVKMKEKGDIPEGYSVSREKKERFSLILESASTNQTSMYLCAIAGAPNNQPQHFGDGTRLSIL.

CDR3 amino acids: CAWSVGVVYGYTF. The CDR3 DNA reads as TGTGCCTGGAGTGTTGGAGTTGTCTATGGCTACACCTTC. The gene calls are TRBV30 and TRBJ1-2; D not certain. The V end was cut by 0 bases, the J end by 4 bases, with 9 bases between. The CDR3 totals 13 residues. Germline V gives CDR1 GTSNPN, CDR2 SVGIG (reference sequence).

This clone was counted between two and nine times. The rearrangement uses TRBV7-6 and TRBJ2-3, with D perhaps matching TRBD2 (6 bases). CDR3 length: 15 amino acids. The V and J ends lost 5 bases and 2 bases respectively, with 14 bases between them. The germline V gene encodes CDR1 SGHVS and CDR2 FNYEAQ. CDR3 in DNA: TGTGCCAGCAGCCACCTTGGCGGGGCCACAGATACGCAGTATTTT. As protein: CASSHLGGATDTQYF. The whole variable domain, remainder taken from reference TRBV7-6 and TRBJ2-3, is GAGVSQSPRYKVTKRGQDVALRCDPISGHVSLYWYRQALGQGPEFLTYFNYEAQQDKSGLPNDRFSAERPEGSISTLTIQRTEQRDSAMYRCASSHLGGATDTQYFGPGTRLTVL.